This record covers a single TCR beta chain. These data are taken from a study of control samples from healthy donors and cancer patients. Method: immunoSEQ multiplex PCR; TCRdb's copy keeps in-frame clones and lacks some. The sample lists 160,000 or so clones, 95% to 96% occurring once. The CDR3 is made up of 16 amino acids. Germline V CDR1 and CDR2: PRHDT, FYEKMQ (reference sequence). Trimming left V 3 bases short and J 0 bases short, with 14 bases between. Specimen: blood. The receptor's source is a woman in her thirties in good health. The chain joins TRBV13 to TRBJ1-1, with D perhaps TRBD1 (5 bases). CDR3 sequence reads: CASSFGTAILNTEAFF. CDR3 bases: TGTGCCAGCAGCTTCGGGACCGCGATACTGAACACTGAAGCTTTCTTT. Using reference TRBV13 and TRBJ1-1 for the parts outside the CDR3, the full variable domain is AAGVIQSPRHLIKEKRETATLKCYPIPRHDTVYWYQQGPGQDPQFLISFYEKMQSDKGSIPDRFSAQQFSDYHSELNMSSLELGDSALYFCASSFGTAILNTEAFFGQGTRLTVV.